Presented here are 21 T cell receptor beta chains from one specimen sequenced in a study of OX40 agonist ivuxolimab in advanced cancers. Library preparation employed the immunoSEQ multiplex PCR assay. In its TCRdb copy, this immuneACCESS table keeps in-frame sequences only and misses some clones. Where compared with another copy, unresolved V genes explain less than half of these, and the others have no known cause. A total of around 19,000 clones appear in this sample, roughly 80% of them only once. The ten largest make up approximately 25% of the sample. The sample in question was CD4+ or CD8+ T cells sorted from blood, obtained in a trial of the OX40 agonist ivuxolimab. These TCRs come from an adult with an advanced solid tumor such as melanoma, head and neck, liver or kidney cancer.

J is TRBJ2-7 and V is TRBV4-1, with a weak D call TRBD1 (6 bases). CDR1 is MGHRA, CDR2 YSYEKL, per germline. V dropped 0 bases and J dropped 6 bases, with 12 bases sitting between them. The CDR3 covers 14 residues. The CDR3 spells CASSQEGAISEQYF. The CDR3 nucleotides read TGCGCCAGCAGCCAAGAGGGGGCAATAAGCGAGCAGTACTTC.

The chain's CDR3 is CASSSGQGRTDTQYF. The CDR3, as DNA: TGTGCCAGCAGTTCCGGACAGGGCCGCACAGATACGCAGTATTTT. The rearrangement links TRBV27 to TRBJ2-3; 8 nucleotides match TRBD1. The germline V gene has CDR1 MNHEY and CDR2 SMNVEV (reference sequence). This CDR3 has 15 residues. The J segment lost 1 base and the V segment lost 4 bases, leaving 4 bases of the junction unmatched.

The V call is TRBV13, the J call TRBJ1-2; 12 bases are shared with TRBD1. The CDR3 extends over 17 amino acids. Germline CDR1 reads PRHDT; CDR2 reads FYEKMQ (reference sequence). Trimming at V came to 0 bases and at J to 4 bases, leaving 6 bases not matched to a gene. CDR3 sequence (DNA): TGTGCCAGCAGCTTAGGGGGACAGGGGGCGGAGGGCTATGGCTACACCTTC. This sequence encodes CASSLGGQGAEGYGYTF.

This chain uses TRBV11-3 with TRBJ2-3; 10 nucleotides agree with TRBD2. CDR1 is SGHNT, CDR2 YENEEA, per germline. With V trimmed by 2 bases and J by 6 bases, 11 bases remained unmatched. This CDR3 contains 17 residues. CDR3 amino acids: CASSLSHLAGVVDTQYF. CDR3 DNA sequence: TGTGCCAGCAGCTTAAGTCACCTAGCGGGAGTTGTGGATACGCAGTATTTT.

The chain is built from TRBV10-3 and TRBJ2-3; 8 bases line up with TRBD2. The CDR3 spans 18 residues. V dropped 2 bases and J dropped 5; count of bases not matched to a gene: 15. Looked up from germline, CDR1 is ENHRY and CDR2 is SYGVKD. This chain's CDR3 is CAISELPGGREAGDTQYF. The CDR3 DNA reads TGTGCCATCAGTGAGCTCCCGGGAGGGCGGGAGGCTGGAGATACGCAGTATTTT.

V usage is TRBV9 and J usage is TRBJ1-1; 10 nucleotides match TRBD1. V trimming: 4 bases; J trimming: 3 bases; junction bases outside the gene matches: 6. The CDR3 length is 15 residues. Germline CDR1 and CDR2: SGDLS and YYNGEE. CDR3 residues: CASSPSGQGDTEAFF. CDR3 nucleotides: TGTGCCAGCAGCCCTTCAGGACAGGGGGACACTGAAGCTTTCTTT.

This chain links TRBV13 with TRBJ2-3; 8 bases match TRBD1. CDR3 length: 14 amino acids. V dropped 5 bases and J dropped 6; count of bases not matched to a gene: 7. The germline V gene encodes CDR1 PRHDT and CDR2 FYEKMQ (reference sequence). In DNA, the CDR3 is TGTGCCAGCAGCCTCCTGGGACAGGCGGATACGCAGTATTTT. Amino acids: CASSLLGQADTQYF.

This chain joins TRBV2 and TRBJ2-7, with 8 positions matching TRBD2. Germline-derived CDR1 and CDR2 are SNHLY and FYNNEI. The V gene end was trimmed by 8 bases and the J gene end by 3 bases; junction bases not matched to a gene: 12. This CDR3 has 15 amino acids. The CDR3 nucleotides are TGTGCCAGCGGAGGAAACGGGGGGGCCGACTACGAGCAGTACTTC. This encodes CASGGNGGADYEQYF.

Written as DNA, the CDR3 is TGTGCCAGCAGTATGGGGGGCGCGGAAACCTACGAGCAGTACTTC. It yields the protein CASSMGGAETYEQYF. V gene TRBV27 combines with J gene TRBJ2-7; either TRBD1 or TRBD2 may supply D (6 bases each). V lost 5 bases and J lost 2, with 16 bases in between. The CDR3 length is 15 residues. CDR1 is MNHEY, CDR2 SMNVEV, per germline (reference sequence).

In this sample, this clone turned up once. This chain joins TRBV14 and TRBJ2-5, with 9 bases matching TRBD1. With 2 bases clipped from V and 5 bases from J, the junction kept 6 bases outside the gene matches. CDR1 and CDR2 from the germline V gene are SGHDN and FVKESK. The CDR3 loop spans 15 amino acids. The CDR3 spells CASSQPGQGFETQYF. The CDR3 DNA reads TGTGCCAGCAGCCAACCGGGACAGGGCTTTGAGACCCAGTACTTC.

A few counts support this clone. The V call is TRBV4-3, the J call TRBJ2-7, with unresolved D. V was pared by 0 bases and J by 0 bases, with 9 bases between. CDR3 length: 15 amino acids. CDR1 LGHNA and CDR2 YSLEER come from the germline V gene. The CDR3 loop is CASSQDYSSSYEQYF. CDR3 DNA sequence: TGCGCCAGCAGCCAAGATTACAGTAGCTCCTACGAGCAGTACTTC.

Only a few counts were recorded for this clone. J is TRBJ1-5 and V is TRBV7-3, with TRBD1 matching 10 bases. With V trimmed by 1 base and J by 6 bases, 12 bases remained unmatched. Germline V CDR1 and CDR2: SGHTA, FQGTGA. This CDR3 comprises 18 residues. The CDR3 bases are TGTGCCAGCAGCTTAATACGGGACAGGGGACGAGGAAGTCAGCCCCAGCATTTT. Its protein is CASSLIRDRGRGSQPQHF.

The CDR3: CASRSSGVTSTDTQYF. The CDR3 nucleotides are TGTGCCAGCAGATCTAGCGGGGTTACTAGCACAGATACGCAGTATTTT. V is TRBV7-9 and J is TRBJ2-3; 9 nucleotides agree with TRBD2. The germline gives CDR1 SEHNR, CDR2 FQNEAQ (reference sequence). V was clipped by 6 bases and J by 0 bases; unmatched bases: 7. The CDR3 is 16 amino acids. The full variable domain, its missing parts supplied by reference TRBV7-9 and TRBJ2-3, is DTGVSQNPRHKITKRGQNVTFRCDPISEHNRLYWYRQTLGQGPEFLTYFQNEAQLEKSRLLSDRFSAERPKGSFSTLEIQRTEQGDSAMYLCASRSSGVTSTDTQYFGPGTRLTVL.

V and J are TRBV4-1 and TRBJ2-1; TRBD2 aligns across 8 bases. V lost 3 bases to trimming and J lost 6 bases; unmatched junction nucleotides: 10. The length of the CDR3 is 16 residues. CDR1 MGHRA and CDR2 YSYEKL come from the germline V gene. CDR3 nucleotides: TGCGCCAGCAGCCAGACCTCTAGCGGGTACCCCAATGAGCAGTTCTTC. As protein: CASSQTSSGYPNEQFF.

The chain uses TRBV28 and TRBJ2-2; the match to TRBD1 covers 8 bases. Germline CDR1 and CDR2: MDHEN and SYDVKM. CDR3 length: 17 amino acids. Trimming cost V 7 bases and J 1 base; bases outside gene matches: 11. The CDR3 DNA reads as TGTGCCAGCACGAGCCGGACGACAGGGGAGAACACCGGGGAGCTGTTTTTT. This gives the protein CASTSRTTGENTGELFF.

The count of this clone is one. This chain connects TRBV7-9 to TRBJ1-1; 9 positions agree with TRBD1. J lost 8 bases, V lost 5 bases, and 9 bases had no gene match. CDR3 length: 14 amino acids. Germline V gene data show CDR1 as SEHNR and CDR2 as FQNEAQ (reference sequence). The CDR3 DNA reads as TGTGCCAGCAGCATAACAGGGGGCGAGGGCGAAGCTTTCTTT. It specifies CASSITGGEGEAFF.

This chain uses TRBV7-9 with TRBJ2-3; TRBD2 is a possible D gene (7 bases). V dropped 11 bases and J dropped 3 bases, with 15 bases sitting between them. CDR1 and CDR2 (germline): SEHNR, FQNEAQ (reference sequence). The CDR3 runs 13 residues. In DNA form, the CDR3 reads TGTGCCTCGGAGGAGGGGGGGACAGATACGCAGTATTTT. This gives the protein CASEEGGTDTQYF.

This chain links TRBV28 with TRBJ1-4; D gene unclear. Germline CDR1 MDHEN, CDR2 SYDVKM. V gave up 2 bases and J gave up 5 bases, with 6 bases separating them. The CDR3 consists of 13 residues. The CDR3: CASSLISNEKLFF. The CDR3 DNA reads TGTGCCAGCAGTTTAATATCAAATGAAAAACTGTTTTTT.

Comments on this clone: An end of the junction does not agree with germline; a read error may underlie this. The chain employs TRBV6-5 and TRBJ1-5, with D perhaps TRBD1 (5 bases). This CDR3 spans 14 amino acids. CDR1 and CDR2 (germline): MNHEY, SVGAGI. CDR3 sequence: CAISETDPYQPQHF. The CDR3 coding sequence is TGTGCCATCAGTGAGACAGACCCCTATCAGCCCCAGCATTTT.

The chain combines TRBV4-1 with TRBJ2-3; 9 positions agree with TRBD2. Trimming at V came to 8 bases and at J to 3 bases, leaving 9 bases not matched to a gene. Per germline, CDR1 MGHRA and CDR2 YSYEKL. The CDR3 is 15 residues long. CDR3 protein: CASLVRREGTDTQYF. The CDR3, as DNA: TGCGCCAGCTTAGTGAGGCGGGAGGGGACAGATACGCAGTATTTT.

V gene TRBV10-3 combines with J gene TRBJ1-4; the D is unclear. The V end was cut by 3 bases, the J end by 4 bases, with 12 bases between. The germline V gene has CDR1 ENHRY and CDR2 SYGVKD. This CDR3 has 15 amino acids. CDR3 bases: TGTGCCATCAGTGATTTGCCGGGATATAATGAAAAACTGTTTTTT. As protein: CAISDLPGYNEKLFF.